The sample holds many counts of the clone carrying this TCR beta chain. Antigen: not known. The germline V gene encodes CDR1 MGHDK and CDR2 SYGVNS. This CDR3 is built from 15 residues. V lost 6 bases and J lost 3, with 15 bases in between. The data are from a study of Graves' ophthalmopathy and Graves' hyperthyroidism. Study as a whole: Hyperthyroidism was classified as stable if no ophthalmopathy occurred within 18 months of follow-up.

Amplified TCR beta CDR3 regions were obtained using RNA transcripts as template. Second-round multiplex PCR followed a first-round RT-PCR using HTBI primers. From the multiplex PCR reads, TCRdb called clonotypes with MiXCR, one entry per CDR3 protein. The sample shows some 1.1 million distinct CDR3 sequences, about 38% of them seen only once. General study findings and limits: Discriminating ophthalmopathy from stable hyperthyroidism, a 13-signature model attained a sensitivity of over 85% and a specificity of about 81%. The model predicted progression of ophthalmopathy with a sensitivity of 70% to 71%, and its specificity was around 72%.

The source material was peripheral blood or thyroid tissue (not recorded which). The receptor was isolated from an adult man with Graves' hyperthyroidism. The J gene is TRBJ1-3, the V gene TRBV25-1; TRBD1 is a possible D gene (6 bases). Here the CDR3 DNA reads TGTGCCAGCAGGGACGCAGGGGTGCTTGGAAACACCATATATTTT. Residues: CASRDAGVLGNTIYF. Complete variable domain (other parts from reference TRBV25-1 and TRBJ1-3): EADIYQTPRYLVIGTGKKITLECSQTMGHDKMYWYQQDPGMELHLIHYSYGVNSTEKGDLSSESTVSRIRTEHFPLTLESARPSHTSQYLCASRDAGVLGNTIYFGEGSWLTVV.